One and the same sample provided the 31 T cell receptor beta chains below, sequenced in a study of cytomegalovirus exposure and HLA in healthy donors. PCR primers comprised 60 Vbeta and 13 Jbeta primers. The repertoire was sequenced with immunoSEQ multiplex PCR; TCRdb's copy has only in-frame clones and lacks some. Of about 170,000 clones listed, roughly 79% are singletons. The sequencing sample was made of PBMCs. Receptor source: a woman in her 30s in good health and CMV-seropositive.

The table lists this clone with a few counts. Other nucleotide sequences in the sample specify the same CDR3. This rearrangement joins TRBV5-1 to TRBJ2-3, with TRBD2 identical over 11 bases. The CDR3 runs to 15 residues. The ends lost 3 bases at V and 3 bases at J; junction bases unmatched: 3. Germline CDR1 SGHRS, CDR2 YFSETQ. CDR3 region: CASSSLAGVTDTQYF. The CDR3 DNA is TGCGCCAGCAGCTCACTAGCGGGGGTAACAGATACGCAGTATTTT.

This clone was seen a single time. The V and J genes are TRBV11-2 and TRBJ1-1; 10 bases are a match to TRBD1. Germline V gene lookup returns CDR1 SGHAT and CDR2 FQNNGV. V gave up 5 bases and J gave up 4 bases; unmatched junction bases: 10. This CDR3 is built from 16 residues. The CDR3 spells CASSILTGGWSTEAFF. The CDR3 DNA reads TGTGCCAGCAGCATATTGACAGGGGGCTGGAGCACTGAAGCTTTCTTT.

This clone was seen a few times. The chain combines TRBV5-1 with TRBJ2-3; D might be TRBD2 (6 bases). The CDR3 extends over 15 amino acids. V lost 4 bases to trimming and J lost 3 bases, with 15 bases between them. From germline, CDR1 is SGHRS and CDR2 YFSETQ. Here the CDR3 DNA reads TGCGCCAGCAGCCGCAGACTGCGGGAAACAGATACGCAGTATTTT. This translates into CASSRRLRETDTQYF.

The chain joins TRBV27 to TRBJ2-3; 8 bases fit TRBD2. V trimming: 3 bases; J trimming: 4 bases; junction bases outside the gene matches: 3. Germline lookup yields CDR1 MNHEY and CDR2 SMNVEV (reference sequence). This CDR3 is built from 14 residues. The chain's CDR3 is CASSLREVADTQYF. CDR3 nucleotide sequence: TGTGCCAGCAGTTTGCGGGAGGTCGCAGATACGCAGTATTTT.

The rearrangement joins TRBV7-2 to TRBJ2-1; D unresolved. Trimming shortened V by 2 bases and J by 5 bases, and 13 bases separated the two germline ends. CDR3 length: 15 amino acids. CDR1 SGHTA and CDR2 FQGNSA come from the germline V gene. The chain's CDR3 is CASSLSTDIHNEQFF. CDR3 DNA sequence: TGTGCCAGCAGCTTATCCACTGACATCCACAATGAGCAGTTCTTC.

This chain uses TRBV5-1 with TRBJ2-5; 8 nucleotides line up with TRBD2. The CDR3 totals 16 residues. V was pared by 6 bases and J by 4 bases, with 14 bases of the junction left unmatched. Germline loops: CDR1 SGHRS, CDR2 YFSETQ. CDR3 DNA: TGCGCCAGCAAAAAGGTTTTCGCGGGGGGTGGAGAGACCCAGTACTTC. Protein: CASKKVFAGGGETQYF.

V usage is TRBV7-9 and J usage is TRBJ1-5; 7 nucleotides align to TRBD1. This CDR3 is built from 15 residues. Germline lookup yields CDR1 SEHNR and CDR2 FQNEAQ (reference sequence). Trimming cost V 2 bases and J 1 base; bases outside gene matches: 2. The CDR3 loop reads CASSLKGASNQPQHF. For the CDR3, the DNA is TGTGCCAGCAGCTTAAAGGGGGCCAGCAATCAGCCCCAGCATTTT.

V usage is TRBV2 and J usage is TRBJ1-5; the match to TRBD1 covers 9 bases. From germline, CDR1 is SNHLY and CDR2 FYNNEI. Germline trimming cut 5 bases from V and 16 bases from J; bases unmatched to any gene: 9. This CDR3 spans 12 amino acids. The DNA for the CDR3 is TGTGCCAGCAGTCCCGCTGGGGACAGGGTACATTTT. Translated: CASSPAGDRVHF.

J is TRBJ2-7 and V is TRBV15; D remains unclear. V was cut by 0 bases and J by 3 bases, with 3 bases left in between. The CDR3 length is 12 residues. Germline CDR1 LNHNV, CDR2 YYDKDF (reference sequence). The CDR3 protein is CATSREYYEQYF. The CDR3 DNA reads TGTGCCACCAGCAGAGAATACTACGAGCAGTACTTC.

This clone appeared once. V usage is TRBV5-1 and J usage is TRBJ2-3; 8 bases are shared with TRBD2. Germline V CDR1 and CDR2: SGHRS, YFSETQ. This CDR3 contains 15 residues. The ends lost 2 bases at V and 1 base at J; junction bases unmatched: 3. CDR3 region: CASSLSGGGTDTQYF. The CDR3 coding sequence is TGCGCCAGCAGCTTATCCGGGGGGGGCACAGATACGCAGTATTTT.

The CDR3 region has the DNA TGTGCCAGCAGCCCGGGACAGCTCTATGGCTACACCTTC. Its protein is CASSPGQLYGYTF. This chain connects TRBV6-6 to TRBJ1-2; 7 bases agree with TRBD1. Unmatched junction bases numbered 5, after V lost 6 bases and J lost 4 bases. The CDR3 consists of 13 residues. Germline CDR1 is MNHNY and CDR2 is SVGAGI (reference sequence).

This clone occurred once. The chain is built from TRBV7-2 and TRBJ2-3; 8 positions match TRBD1. There are 15 residues in the CDR3. From germline, CDR1 is SGHTA and CDR2 FQGNSA. The ends lost 1 base at V and 1 base at J; junction bases unmatched: 1. The CDR3 here is CASSLVGQGTDTQYF. For the CDR3, the DNA is TGTGCCAGCAGCTTAGTGGGACAGGGCACAGATACGCAGTATTTT.

The CDR3 DNA sequence: TGCGCCAGCAGCCAGTCGGGATCATATGGCTACACCTTC. Its protein is CASSQSGSYGYTF. The chain has TRBV4-3 and TRBJ1-2; no clear D gene. CDR1 LGHNA and CDR2 YSLEER come from the germline V gene. The V gene lost 3 bases and the J gene lost 5 bases, with 10 bases spanning the gap. There are 13 residues in the CDR3.

This clone has a handful of counts. The rearrangement joins TRBV14 to TRBJ2-7; perhaps TRBD1 as D (6 bases). Trimming took off 1 base at V and 0 bases at J, with 16 bases between the two ends. The CDR3 consists of 17 residues. Germline CDR1 SGHDN, CDR2 FVKESK. This CDR3 reads CASSQGPDRLSSYEQYF. CDR3 bases: TGTGCCAGCAGCCAAGGGCCTGACAGGTTATCCTCCTACGAGCAGTACTTC.

The chain couples TRBV28 to TRBJ2-1; the D gene is possibly TRBD2 (5 bases). The CDR3 extends over 17 amino acids. Germline lookup yields CDR1 MDHEN and CDR2 SYDVKM. Trimming stripped 2 bases from V and 0 bases from J, with 14 bases between. Written as DNA, the CDR3 is TGTGCCAGCAGTTTAGAGGGATCGGGCGGCTCCTACAATGAGCAGTTCTTC. It yields the protein CASSLEGSGGSYNEQFF.

The rearrangement links TRBV11-2 to TRBJ2-5; D is unresolved. The CDR3 loop spans 15 amino acids. Germline CDR1 SGHAT, CDR2 FQNNGV. The V end lost 4 bases, the J end lost 1 base, and 13 bases lay between the germline ends. The CDR3 protein is CASSSTLGSQETQYF. DNA of the CDR3: TGTGCCAGCAGCTCCACTCTAGGATCCCAAGAGACCCAGTACTTC.

This sequence joins TRBV2 and TRBJ1-1, with 9 bases that match TRBD1. V lost 2 bases and J lost 0; bases outside the gene matches: 4. The length of the CDR3 is 16 residues. Germline loops: CDR1 SNHLY, CDR2 FYNNEI. The CDR3 loop reads CASSERTGDLNTEAFF. CDR3 in DNA: TGTGCCAGCAGTGAACGGACAGGGGACTTGAACACTGAAGCTTTCTTT.

The chain joins TRBV7-2 to TRBJ1-1; 12 bases match TRBD1. CDR3 length: 16 amino acids. Trimming removed 5 bases from V and 7 bases from J; junction bases left unmatched: 11. Germline V lookup: CDR1 SGHTA, CDR2 FQGNSA. CDR3 residues: CASSPRDRGLIGEAFF. In DNA form, the CDR3 reads TGTGCCAGCAGCCCCCGGGACAGGGGGCTTATCGGTGAAGCTTTCTTT.

This clone has more than one count but fewer than ten. The gene calls are TRBV6-5 and TRBJ2-7; D gene ambiguous. CDR3 length: 11 residues. CDR1 and CDR2 from the germline V gene are MNHEY and SVGAGI. With 7 bases removed from V and 7 bases from J, the gap between germline ends came to 11 bases. CDR3 sequence: CASTEAGEQYF. CDR3 nucleotide sequence: TGTGCCAGCACTGAAGCAGGAGAGCAGTACTTC.

The chain combines TRBV29-1 with TRBJ1-5, with D unresolved. Between the trimmed V and J ends, which lost 4 bases and 4 bases, there was a span of 11 bases. The CDR3 has 13 amino acids. Germline V CDR1 and CDR2: SQVTM, ANQGSEA. The CDR3 spells CSVAFRLNQPQHF. CDR3 sequence (DNA): TGCAGCGTTGCTTTTCGCCTAAATCAGCCCCAGCATTTT.

V usage is TRBV6-6 and J usage is TRBJ1-1; 10 bases line up with TRBD1. Per germline, CDR1 MNHNY and CDR2 SVGAGI (reference sequence). Germline trimming cut 5 bases from V and 7 bases from J; bases unmatched to any gene: 10. The CDR3 is 15 residues long. CDR3 nucleotide sequence: TGTGCCAGCAGTCCGCGAAACGGACAGGGGGGTGAAGCTTTCTTT. Its protein is CASSPRNGQGGEAFF.

The chain combines TRBV5-1 with TRBJ2-1; 16 bases are a match to TRBD2. The CDR3 runs 18 residues. The J segment lost 3 bases and the V segment lost 3 bases, leaving 6 bases of the junction unmatched. Germline-derived CDR1 and CDR2 are SGHRS and YFSETQ. CDR3 nucleotides: TGCGCCAGCAGCTCCGGGACTAGCGGGGGGGCTTTCTACAATGAGCAGTTCTTC. Its translation is CASSSGTSGGAFYNEQFF. The entire variable domain, with the rest obtained from reference TRBV5-1 and TRBJ2-1, is as follows: KAGVTQTPRYLIKTRGQQVTLSCSPISGHRSVSWYQQTPGQGLQFLFEYFSETQRNKGNFPGRFSGRQFSNSRSEMNVSTLELGDSALYLCASSSGTSGGAFYNEQFFGPGTRLTVL.

The chain links TRBV28 to TRBJ2-1, with 9 bases identical to TRBD1. The CDR3 spans 15 residues. The trim removed 6 bases at V and 8 bases at J, leaving 11 bases unmatched. Germline V lookup: CDR1 MDHEN, CDR2 SYDVKM. This CDR3 is CASSPGTGNIHEQFF. The DNA for the CDR3 is TGTGCCAGCAGCCCCGGGACAGGGAATATCCATGAGCAGTTCTTC. Based on the CDR3 plus reference TRBV28 and TRBJ2-1, the full variable domain is DVKVTQSSRYLVKRTGEKVFLECVQDMDHENMFWYRQDPGLGLRLIYFSYDVKMKEKGDIPEGYSVSREKKERFSLILESASTNQTSMYLCASSPGTGNIHEQFFGPGTRLTVL.

J is TRBJ2-7 and V is TRBV2, with 8 nucleotides matching TRBD1. V lost 2 bases, J lost 5 bases, and 8 bases stayed unmatched. Germline loops: CDR1 SNHLY, CDR2 FYNNEI. This CDR3 spans 15 amino acids. The CDR3 is CASSEPRGRGHEQYF. The CDR3 DNA is TGTGCCAGCAGTGAACCTCGGGGCAGGGGGCACGAGCAGTACTTC.

This clone was recorded only once. The DNA of the CDR3 is TGCGCCAGCAGCCCCTCCAGGGGCCCGACTACAAGCGGCCCTGAAGCTTTCTTT. Residues: CASSPSRGPTTSGPEAFF. V usage is TRBV5-1 and J usage is TRBJ1-1, with D possibly matching TRBD1 (6 bases). CDR3 length equals 18 residues. V lost 4 bases and J 6 bases, leaving 28 bases between the germline ends. Germline V lookup: CDR1 SGHRS, CDR2 YFSETQ.

The chain has TRBV11-2 and TRBJ2-3, with TRBD2 as a possible D gene (6 bases). The CDR3 has 13 residues. CDR1 SGHAT and CDR2 FQNNGV come from the germline V gene. The V gene lost 3 bases and the J gene lost 6 bases, with 10 bases spanning the gap. Here the CDR3 reads CASSFGTVDTQYF. The CDR3 DNA sequence: TGTGCCAGCAGCTTCGGGACTGTTGATACGCAGTATTTT.

The J gene is TRBJ2-5, the V gene TRBV11-3, with no clear D. CDR1 SGHNT and CDR2 YENEEA come from the germline V gene. The CDR3 contains 14 residues. V was pared by 2 bases and J by 3 bases, with 10 bases between. The CDR3 DNA reads TGTGCCAGCAGCTTATCGTCCGAGGAAGAGACCCAGTACTTC. Encoded protein: CASSLSSEEETQYF.

For this clone: A read error may produce the germline difference seen at one junction end. The chain links TRBV7-9 to TRBJ1-1, with TRBD1 matching 7 bases. This CDR3 is built from 14 residues. Looked up from germline, CDR1 is SEHNR and CDR2 is FQNEAQ (reference sequence). The CDR3 sequence is CVSSFGTANTEAFF. The CDR3 DNA is TGTGTCAGCAGCTTCGGGACAGCTAACACTGAAGCTTTCTTT.

The V call is TRBV6-1, the J call TRBJ1-2, with D tentatively TRBD1 (5 bases). This CDR3 has 14 amino acids. Germline CDR1 MNHNS, CDR2 SASEGT. Between the trimmed V and J ends, which lost 6 bases and 5 bases, there was a span of 16 bases. CDR3: CASRRDGSDYGYTF. Here the CDR3 DNA reads TGTGCCAGCAGGCGGGACGGCTCGGATTATGGCTACACCTTC.

The J gene is TRBJ2-5, the V gene TRBV11-3; TRBD2 aligns across 14 bases. The CDR3 is 15 residues long. Germline V lookup: CDR1 SGHNT, CDR2 YENEEA. V shed 4 bases, J shed 5 bases, and the junction held 3 bases outside the gene matches. CDR3 sequence reads: CASSSGLAGVETQYF. CDR3 nucleotide sequence: TGTGCCAGCAGCTCGGGACTAGCGGGGGTGGAGACCCAGTACTTC. The whole variable domain, filled in from reference TRBV11-3 and TRBJ2-5, reads EAGVVQSPRYKIIEKKQPVAFWCNPISGHNTLYWYLQNLGQGPELLIRYENEEAVDDSQLPKDRFSAERLKGVDSTLKIQPAELGDSAVYLCASSSGLAGVETQYFGPGTRLLVL.

This clone was seen only once. V is TRBV2 and J is TRBJ2-3; TRBD1 matches at 8 bases. This CDR3 is 16 amino acids long. V lost 1 base, J lost 1 base, and 4 bases stayed unmatched. The V gene's germline CDR1 is SNHLY and CDR2 FYNNEI. CDR3 sequence reads: CASSEGTGFGTDTQYF. The CDR3 DNA follows: TGTGCCAGCAGTGAAGGGACAGGGTTCGGCACAGATACGCAGTATTTT.